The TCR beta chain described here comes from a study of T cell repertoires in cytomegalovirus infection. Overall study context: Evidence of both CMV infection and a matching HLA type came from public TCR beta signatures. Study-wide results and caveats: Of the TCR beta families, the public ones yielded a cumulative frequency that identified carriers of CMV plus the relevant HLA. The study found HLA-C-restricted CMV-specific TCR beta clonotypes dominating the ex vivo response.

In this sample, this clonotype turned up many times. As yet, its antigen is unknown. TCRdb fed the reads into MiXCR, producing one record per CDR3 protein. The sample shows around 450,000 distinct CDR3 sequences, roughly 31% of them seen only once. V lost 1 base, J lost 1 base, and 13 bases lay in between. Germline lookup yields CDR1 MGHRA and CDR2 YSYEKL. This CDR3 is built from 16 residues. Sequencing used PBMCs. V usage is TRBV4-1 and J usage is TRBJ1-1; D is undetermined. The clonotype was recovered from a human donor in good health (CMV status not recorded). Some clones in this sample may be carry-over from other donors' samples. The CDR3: CASSQVLRGENTEAFF. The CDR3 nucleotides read TGCGCCAGCAGCCAAGTTTTACGGGGAGAGAACACTGAAGCTTTCTTT.